This T cell receptor beta chain originates from a study of beta chain features in type 1 diabetes. Study results and limitations: cDNA-based sequencing might over-represent cells highly expressing TCR. Patients with type 1 diabetes showed fewer VDJ junction insertions and more deletions. Among patients with Type 1 diabetes, TCRB CDR3s were moderately but significantly shorter in every one of the four CD4+ subsets.

This clone was seen only a few times. No antigen is known for it. CD4+ cells of the naive, central memory, regulatory and stem cell-like memory types were sorted via CD45RO/CCR7/CD25/CD127/CD95/CD27. Sorting produced populations that all topped 95% purity. Every bit of the isolated RNA underwent reverse transcription, so sequencing read expressed TCRB transcripts. The repertoire was sequenced with immunoSEQ multiplex PCR; TCRdb's copy has only in-frame clones and lacks some. The sample carries 600,000 to 700,000 clones, under 15% recorded once. This CDR3 has 15 residues. Germline trimming cut 3 bases from V and 1 base from J; bases unmatched to any gene: 2. CDR1 is ENHRY, CDR2 SYGVKD, per germline.

Sequencing input: naive CD4+ T cells from blood. This chain uses TRBV10-3 with TRBJ2-5, with 10 nucleotides matching TRBD1. The TCR sequence derives from a man aged 18 to 30 with type 1 diabetes. DNA for the CDR3: TGTGCCATCAGTGACGGGACAGGGGCCCAAGAGACCCAGTACTTC. Translating it yields CAISDGTGAQETQYF.